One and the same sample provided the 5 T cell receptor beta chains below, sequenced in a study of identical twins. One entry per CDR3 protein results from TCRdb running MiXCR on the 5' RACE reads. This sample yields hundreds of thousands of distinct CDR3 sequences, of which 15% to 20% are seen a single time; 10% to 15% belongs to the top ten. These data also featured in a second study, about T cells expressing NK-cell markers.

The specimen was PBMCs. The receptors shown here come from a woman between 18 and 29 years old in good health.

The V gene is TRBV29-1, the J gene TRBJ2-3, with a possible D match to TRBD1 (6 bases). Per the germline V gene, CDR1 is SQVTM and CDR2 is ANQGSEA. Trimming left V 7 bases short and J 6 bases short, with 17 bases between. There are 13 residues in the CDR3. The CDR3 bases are TGCAGCGGCACACAGGGAATTGGTGATACGCAGTATTTT. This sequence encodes CSGTQGIGDTQYF.

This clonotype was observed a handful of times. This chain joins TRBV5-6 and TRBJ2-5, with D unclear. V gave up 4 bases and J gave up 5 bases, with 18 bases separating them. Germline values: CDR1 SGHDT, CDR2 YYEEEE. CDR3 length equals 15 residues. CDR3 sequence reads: CASSIEGLGGETQYF. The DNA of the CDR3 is TGTGCCAGCAGCATAGAAGGCCTGGGTGGCGAGACCCAGTACTTC.

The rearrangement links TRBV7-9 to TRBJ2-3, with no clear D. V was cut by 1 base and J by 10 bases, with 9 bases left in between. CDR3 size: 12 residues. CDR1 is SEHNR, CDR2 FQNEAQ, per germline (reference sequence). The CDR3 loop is CASSLDEVSQYF. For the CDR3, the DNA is TGTGCCAGCAGCTTAGACGAGGTATCGCAGTATTTT.

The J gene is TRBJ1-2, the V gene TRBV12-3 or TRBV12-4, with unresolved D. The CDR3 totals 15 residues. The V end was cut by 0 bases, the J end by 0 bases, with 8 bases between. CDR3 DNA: TGTGCCAGCAGTTTAGCTGCGGTTGCTAACTATGGCTACACCTTC. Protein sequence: CASSLAAVANYGYTF.

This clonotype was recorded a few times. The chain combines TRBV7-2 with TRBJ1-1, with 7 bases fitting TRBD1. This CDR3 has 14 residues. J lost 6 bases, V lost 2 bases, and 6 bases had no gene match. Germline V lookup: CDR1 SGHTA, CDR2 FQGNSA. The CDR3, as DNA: TGTGCCAGCAGCTTAACGGTCAGGGGGTCTGAAGCTTTCTTT. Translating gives CASSLTVRGSEAFF.